The entry below gives a single TCR beta chain sequence along with its context. This entry is derived from a study of shared clonotypes between healthy human individuals. Study-wide context: Donors were a couple of women and a few men aged 18 to 49. Every donor yielded three CD4 naive, three CD4 memory, two CD8 naive and one CD8 memory plate.

Each replicate PCR on the sorted subsets used 200 ng DNA (around 30,000 T cell genomes). Assay: immunoSEQ multiplex PCR; the TCRdb copy retains only in-frame clones and omits some. The data contain about 2.4 million clones, around 90% of them singletons. V gave up 5 bases and J gave up 3 bases, with 2 bases separating them. The CDR3 has 11 residues. The germline V gene has CDR1 DFQATT and CDR2 SNEGSKA (reference sequence). Sequencing used naive CD4+ T cells sorted from blood. As to subset: CD45RA+ positively selected. The chain is built from TRBV20-1 and TRBJ1-6, with no clear D. This sequence was found in a man aged 18 to 29 in good health. The CDR3 region is CSALYNSPLHF. The CDR3 DNA reads as TGCAGTGCTCTCTATAATTCACCCCTCCACTTT.